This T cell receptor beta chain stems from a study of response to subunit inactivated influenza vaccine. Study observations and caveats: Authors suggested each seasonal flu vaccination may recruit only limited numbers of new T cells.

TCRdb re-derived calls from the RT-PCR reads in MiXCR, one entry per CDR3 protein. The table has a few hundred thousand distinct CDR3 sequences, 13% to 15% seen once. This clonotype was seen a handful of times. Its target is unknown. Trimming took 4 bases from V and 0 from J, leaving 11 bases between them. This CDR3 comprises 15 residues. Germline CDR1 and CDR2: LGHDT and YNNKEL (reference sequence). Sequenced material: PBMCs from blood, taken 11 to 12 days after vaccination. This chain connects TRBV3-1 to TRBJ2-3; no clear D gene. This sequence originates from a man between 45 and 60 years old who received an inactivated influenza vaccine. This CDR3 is CASSPTSASTDTQYF. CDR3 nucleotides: TGTGCCAGCAGCCCGACAAGCGCTAGCACAGATACGCAGTATTTT.